This T cell receptor beta chain was captured in a study of kidney transplant recipient with SARS-CoV-2 infection. This clonotype came up many times. The length of the CDR3 is 13 residues. Germline CDR1 and CDR2: MNHNY and SVGAGI (reference sequence). After removal of 6 bases from V and 5 bases from J, the junction contained 6 bases not matched to a gene. TCRdb itself ran the reads through MiXCR, one entry per CDR3 protein. The sample lists under 250,000 distinct CDR3 sequences; more than 25% were seen once. The source is a young adult male patient who had COVID-19 and was a kidney transplant recipient. Some T cells may be supplied by the graft donor. Sequenced material: a blood sample, taken at baseline and on roughly day 110 from a kidney transplant recipient. V and J are TRBV6-6 and TRBJ1-2; the match to TRBD1 covers 7 bases. The CDR3 here is CASSSDRDYGYTF. DNA of the CDR3: TGTGCCAGCAGCTCTGACAGGGATTATGGCTACACCTTC.